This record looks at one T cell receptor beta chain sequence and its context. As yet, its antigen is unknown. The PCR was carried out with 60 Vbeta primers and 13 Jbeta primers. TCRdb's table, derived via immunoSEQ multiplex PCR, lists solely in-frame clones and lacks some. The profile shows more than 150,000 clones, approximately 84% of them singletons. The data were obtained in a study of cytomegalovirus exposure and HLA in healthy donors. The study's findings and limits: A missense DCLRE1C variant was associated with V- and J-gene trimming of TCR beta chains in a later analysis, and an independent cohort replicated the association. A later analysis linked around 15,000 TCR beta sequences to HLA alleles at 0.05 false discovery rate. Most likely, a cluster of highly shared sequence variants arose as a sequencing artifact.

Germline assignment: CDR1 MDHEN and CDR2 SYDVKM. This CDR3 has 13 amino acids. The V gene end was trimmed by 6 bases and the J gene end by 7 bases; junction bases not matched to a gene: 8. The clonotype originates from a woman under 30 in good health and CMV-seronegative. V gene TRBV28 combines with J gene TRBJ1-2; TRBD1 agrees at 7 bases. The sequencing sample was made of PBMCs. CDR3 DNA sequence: TGTGCCAGCAGCCCACCAGGGGGGAGTGGCTACACCTTC. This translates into CASSPPGGSGYTF.